The rows below give T cell receptor beta chains drawn from one sample of a study of T cell repertoires in cytomegalovirus infection. What these receptors recognize is not known. TCRdb redid the calling of the reads with MiXCR, one entry per CDR3 protein. The repertoire holds 100,000 to 120,000 distinct CDR3 sequences, with roughly 31% as singletons. The specimen comprised CD8+ T cells from cultured PBMCs, sampled from culture after CMV antigen stimulation. The source is a human donor in good health (CMV status not recorded). Some clones in this sample may be carry-over from other donors' samples. Both conserved end residues are part of each CDR3. A D gene is named only where the DNA matches it firmly. The size field is filled for only some rows; it gives once, few, many or a size class.

TRBJ2-7,-,14,TRBV5-6,-,TGTGCCAGCAGCTTGGGACAGCTAGCCTACGAGCAGTACTTC,CASSLGQLAYEQYF
TRBJ2-1,few,14,TRBV6-6,-,TGTGCCAGCAGTTACTTCCAAACCGACAGGGAGCAGTTCTTC,CASSYFQTDREQFF
TRBJ2-1,-,15,TRBV7-6,-,TGTGCCAGCAGCTTAGATGTTCGACCGTACAATGAGCAGTTCTTC,CASSLDVRPYNEQFF
TRBJ2-7,-,14,TRBV7-8,TRBD1,TGTGCCAGCAGCTTAAGACAGGGAACCTACGAGCAGTACTTC,CASSLRQGTYEQYF
TRBJ1-5,-,17,TRBV7-6,-,TGTGCCAGCAGCTTATACCCGGCAGGGACTAGCAATCAGCCCCAGCATTTT,CASSLYPAGTSNQPQHF
TRBJ2-3,few,17,TRBV2,TRBD2,TGTGCCTTGCTTGGTCGGACTAGCGGGGATGGCACAGATACGCAGTATTTT,CALLGRTSGDGTDTQYF
TRBJ2-5,-,15,TRBV5-1,TRBD1,TGCGCCAGCAGCTTGGGAGGGACAGAGCAAGAGACCCAGTACTTC,CASSLGGTEQETQYF
TRBJ1-5,many,14,TRBV7-8,-,TGTGCCAGCAGCTTAGTCGGCAGGGACCAGCCCCAGCATTTT,CASSLVGRDQPQHF
TRBJ2-3,-,13,TRBV3-1,TRBD2,TGTGCCAGCAGTCCGGGGGGGCGGTATACGCAGTATTTT,CASSPGGRYTQYF
TRBJ2-1,-,17,TRBV14,-,TGTGCCAGCAGCCTAACCGGGGGACTGGCCGTGTCCGGTGAGCAGTTCTTC,CASSLTGGLAVSGEQFF
TRBJ1-3,-,16,TRBV20-1,-,TGCAGTGCTAGAGATGGTGAGGGGAACTCTGGAAACACCATATATTTT,CSARDGEGNSGNTIYF
TRBJ1-2,few,13,TRBV4-2,-,TGTGCCAGCAGCCAAGGGATTAACTATGGCTACACCTTC,CASSQGINYGYTF
TRBJ2-7,-,15,TRBV6-1,-,TGTGCCAGCAGTGAATGGACAGCGGACTCCTACGAGCAGTACTTC,CASSEWTADSYEQYF
TRBJ2-2,many,17,TRBV7-3,-,TGTGCCAGCAGCTTTGGTCAAGCTAGCCAGAACACCGGGGAGCTGTTTTTT,CASSFGQASQNTGELFF
TRBJ1-5,-,14,TRBV27,-,TGTGCCAGCAGCCGGGCAGGTAGCAATCAGCCCCAGCATTTT,CASSRAGSNQPQHF
TRBJ2-1,few,17,TRBV19,-,TGTGCCAGTAGTATGGGGCCTCCGGGAAGCTCCTACAATGAGCAGTTCTTC,CASSMGPPGSSYNEQFF
TRBJ1-4,many,17,TRBV6-1,TRBD1,TGTGCCAGCAGTCCCGGGACAGGGGTTCTTGCGGGTGAAAAACTGTTTTTT,CASSPGTGVLAGEKLFF
TRBJ2-3,-,18,TRBV2,-,TGTGCCAGCAGCGCAATCCGCGACACGTTGGTGGGGTCAGATACGCAGTATTTT,CASSAIRDTLVGSDTQYF
TRBJ1-1,once,14,TRBV14,-,TGTGCCAGCAGCCAAAACTCCCCTTACACTGAAGCTTTCTTT,CASSQNSPYTEAFF
TRBJ1-1,-,15,TRBV6-2/TRBV6-3,-,TGTGCCAGCAGTTACGGTCGGGGAATGAACACTGAAGCTTTCTTT,CASSYGRGMNTEAFF
TRBJ2-1,many,17,TRBV19,TRBD2,TGTGCCAGTAATATCGGGGGGGGCCTGTCCCGCTACAATGAGCAGTTCTTC,CASNIGGGLSRYNEQFF
TRBJ2-2,few,12,TRBV5-1,-,TGCGCCAGCAAACCGGATACCGGGGAGCTGTTTTTT,CASKPDTGELFF
TRBJ1-2,once,16,TRBV29-1,-,TGCAGCGTTGAAGATAAACCCCCGGGACGGCTTTATGGCTACACCTTC,CSVEDKPPGRLYGYTF
TRBJ2-5,few,15,TRBV2,TRBD1,TGTGCCAGCAGTGACCCGGGACAGGCCCAAGAGACCCAGTACTTC,CASSDPGQAQETQYF
TRBJ2-4,many,19,TRBV7-9,TRBD2,TGTGCCAGCACCTCGAGCGGGGGGGCCGGAGGATGGGCCAAAAACATTCAGTACTTC,CASTSSGGAGGWAKNIQYF
TRBJ1-5,-,16,TRBV19,-,TGTGCCAGTAGAACCCTGGGGACACTTAGCAATCAGCCCCAGCATTTT,CASRTLGTLSNQPQHF
TRBJ1-1,-,14,TRBV20-1,-,TGCAGTGCTAGAGATCGTGGCAGGAACACTGAAGCTTTCTTT,CSARDRGRNTEAFF
TRBJ2-1,-,11,TRBV7-6,-,TGTGCCGTCGGGTTAAACAATGAGCAGTTCTTC,CAVGLNNEQFF
TRBJ2-2,-,15,TRBV5-5,-,TGTGCCAGCAGCGGCGGAGGGTTCGGAACCGGGGAGCTGTTTTTT,CASSGGGFGTGELFF
TRBJ2-7,few,14,TRBV7-8,TRBD1,TGTGCCAGCAGCCCGGCAGGGGGTCGCTACGAGCAGTACTTC,CASSPAGGRYEQYF
TRBJ2-3,-,16,TRBV7-2,TRBD1,TGTGCCAGCAGCTTAAAGTGGTGGCAGGGGGCAGATACGCAGTATTTT,CASSLKWWQGADTQYF
TRBJ1-1,few,16,TRBV6-5,-,TGTGCCAGCAGTTACGGACTCCCGGGGGGGAACACTGAAGCTTTCTTT,CASSYGLPGGNTEAFF
TRBJ2-5,-,18,TRBV19,TRBD1,TGTACCAGTAGTTCCGGGACAGGGGGGTTACTGAGGCAAGAGACCCAGTACTTC,CTSSSGTGGLLRQETQYF
TRBJ2-7,-,15,TRBV7-3,TRBD1,TGTGCCAGCAGTTATACAGGGGATGGCTTCGGCGAGCAGTACTTC,CASSYTGDGFGEQYF
TRBJ2-7,-,15,TRBV7-9,-,TGTGCCAGCAGCTTAGTCCAGGACGGAGACTACGAGCAGTACTTC,CASSLVQDGDYEQYF
TRBJ1-1,-,13,TRBV18,-,TGTGCCAGCTCACCAGGGGCGGCTACTGAAGCTTTCTTT,CASSPGAATEAFF
TRBJ1-2,few,12,TRBV7-9,-,TGTGCCAGCAGCTCCACCCTTTCCGGCTACACCTTC,CASSSTLSGYTF
TRBJ1-2,few,14,TRBV29-1,-,TGCAGCGTGGCGACCGGGGGGGTTAACTATGGCTACACCTTC,CSVATGGVNYGYTF
TRBJ2-7,many,13,TRBV7-9,-,TGTGCCAGCAGCCAGGCAGGCAGCTACGAGCAGTACTTC,CASSQAGSYEQYF
TRBJ2-1,few,15,TRBV5-6,-,TGTGCCAGCAGCTTGGAGTTAATATCCTACAATGAGCAGTTCTTC,CASSLELISYNEQFF